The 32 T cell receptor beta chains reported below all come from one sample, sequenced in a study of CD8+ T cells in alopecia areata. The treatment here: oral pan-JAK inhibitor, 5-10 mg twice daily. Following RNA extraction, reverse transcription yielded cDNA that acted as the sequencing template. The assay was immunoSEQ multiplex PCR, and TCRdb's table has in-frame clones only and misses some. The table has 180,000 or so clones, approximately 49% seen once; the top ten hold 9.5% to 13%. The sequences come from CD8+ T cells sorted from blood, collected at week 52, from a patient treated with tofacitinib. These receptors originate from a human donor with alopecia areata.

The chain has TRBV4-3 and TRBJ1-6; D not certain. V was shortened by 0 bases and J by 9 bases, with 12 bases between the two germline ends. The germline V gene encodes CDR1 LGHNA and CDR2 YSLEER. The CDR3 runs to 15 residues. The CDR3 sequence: CASSQDRGLGSPLHF. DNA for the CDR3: TGCGCCAGCAGCCAAGACCGAGGGCTAGGTTCACCCCTCCACTTT.

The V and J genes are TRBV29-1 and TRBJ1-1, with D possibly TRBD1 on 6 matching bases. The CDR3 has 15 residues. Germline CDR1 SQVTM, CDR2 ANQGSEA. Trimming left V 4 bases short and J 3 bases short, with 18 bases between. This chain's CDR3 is CSVGGTPTADTEAFF. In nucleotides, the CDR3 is TGCAGCGTTGGGGGGACACCGACTGCGGACACTGAAGCTTTCTTT.

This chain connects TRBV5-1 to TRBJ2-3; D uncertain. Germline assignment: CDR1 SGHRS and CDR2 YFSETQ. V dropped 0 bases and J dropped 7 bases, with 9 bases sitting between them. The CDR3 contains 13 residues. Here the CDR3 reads CASSLVSQYTQYF. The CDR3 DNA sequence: TGCGCCAGCAGCTTGGTGTCGCAATATACGCAGTATTTT.

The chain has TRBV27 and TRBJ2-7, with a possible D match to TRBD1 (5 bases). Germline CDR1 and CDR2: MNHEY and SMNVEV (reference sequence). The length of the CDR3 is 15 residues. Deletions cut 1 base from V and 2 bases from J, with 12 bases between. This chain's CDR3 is CASSLWAGWTYEQYF. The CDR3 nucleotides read TGTGCCAGCAGTTTATGGGCAGGGTGGACCTACGAGCAGTACTTC.

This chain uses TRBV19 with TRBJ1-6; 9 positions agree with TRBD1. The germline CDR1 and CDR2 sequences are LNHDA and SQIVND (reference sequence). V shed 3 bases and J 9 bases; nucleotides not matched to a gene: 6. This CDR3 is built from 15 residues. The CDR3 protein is CASSIGTGYLSPLHF. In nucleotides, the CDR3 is TGTGCCAGTAGTATCGGGACAGGGTATCTTTCACCCCTCCACTTT.

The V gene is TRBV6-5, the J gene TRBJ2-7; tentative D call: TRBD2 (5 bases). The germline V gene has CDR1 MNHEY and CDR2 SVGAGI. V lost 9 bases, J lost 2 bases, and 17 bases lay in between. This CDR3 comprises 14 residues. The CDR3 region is CASRSQRATYEQYF. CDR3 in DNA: TGTGCCAGTCGATCTCAGAGGGCTACCTACGAGCAGTACTTC.

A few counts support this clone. In DNA, the CDR3 is TGTGCCAGCAGAACAGGCTACGAGCAGTACTTC. It is translated as CASRTGYEQYF. J is TRBJ2-7 and V is TRBV27; D is perhaps TRBD1 (5 bases). Trimming cost V 6 bases and J 3 bases, with 6 bases left between them. From germline, CDR1 is MNHEY and CDR2 SMNVEV (reference sequence). The length of the CDR3 is 11 residues.

CDR3 loop: CASSIQGTQETQYF. In DNA form, the CDR3 reads TGTGCCAGTAGTATTCAGGGGACCCAAGAGACCCAGTACTTC. The J gene is TRBJ2-5, the V gene TRBV19, with D possibly matching TRBD1 (6 bases). The CDR3 contains 14 residues. V was clipped by 3 bases and J by 1 base, with 9 bases between them. The germline CDR1 and CDR2 sequences are LNHDA and SQIVND (reference sequence).

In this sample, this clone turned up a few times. This CDR3 reads CSVEGANPYNEQFF. The CDR3 DNA follows: TGCAGCGTTGAGGGAGCGAACCCCTACAATGAGCAGTTCTTC. The J gene is TRBJ2-1, the V gene TRBV29-1; tentative D call: TRBD2 (5 bases). The CDR3 is 14 amino acids. V shed 3 bases and J shed 2 bases, with 11 bases lying between them. Germline assignment: CDR1 SQVTM and CDR2 ANQGSEA.

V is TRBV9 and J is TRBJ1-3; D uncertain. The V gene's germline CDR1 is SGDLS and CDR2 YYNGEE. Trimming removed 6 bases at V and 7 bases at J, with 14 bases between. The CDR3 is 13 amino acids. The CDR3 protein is CASTAGSGNTIYF. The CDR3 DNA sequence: TGTGCCAGCACCGCTGGCTCGGGGAACACCATATATTTT.

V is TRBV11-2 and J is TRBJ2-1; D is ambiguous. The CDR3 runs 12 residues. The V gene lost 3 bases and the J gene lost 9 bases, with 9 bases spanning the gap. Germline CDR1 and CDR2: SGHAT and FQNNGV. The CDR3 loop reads CASSFQGSEQFF. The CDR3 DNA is TGTGCCAGCAGCTTCCAAGGTAGTGAGCAGTTCTTC.

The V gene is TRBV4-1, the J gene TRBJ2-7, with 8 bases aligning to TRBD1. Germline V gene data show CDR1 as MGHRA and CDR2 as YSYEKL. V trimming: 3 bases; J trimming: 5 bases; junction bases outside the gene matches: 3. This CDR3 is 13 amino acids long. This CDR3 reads CASSQRTGNEQYF. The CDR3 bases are TGCGCCAGCAGCCAGCGGACAGGGAACGAGCAGTACTTC.

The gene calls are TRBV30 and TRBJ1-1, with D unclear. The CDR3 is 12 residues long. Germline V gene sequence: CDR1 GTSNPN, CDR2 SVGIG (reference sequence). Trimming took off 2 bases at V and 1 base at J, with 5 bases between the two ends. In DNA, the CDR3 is TGTGCCTGGAGTTCCACGAACACTGAAGCTTTCTTT. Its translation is CAWSSTNTEAFF.

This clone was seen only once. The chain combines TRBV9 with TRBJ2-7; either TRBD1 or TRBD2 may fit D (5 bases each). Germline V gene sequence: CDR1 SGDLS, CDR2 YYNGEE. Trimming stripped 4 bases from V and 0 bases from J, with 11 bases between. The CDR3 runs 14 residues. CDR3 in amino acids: CASSYGTGSYEQYF. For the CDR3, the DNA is TGTGCCAGCAGCTACGGGACCGGCTCCTACGAGCAGTACTTC. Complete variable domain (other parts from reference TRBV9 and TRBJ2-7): DSGVTQTPKHLITATGQRVTLRCSPRSGDLSVYWYQQSLDQGLQFLIQYYNGEERAKGNILERFSAQQFPDLHSELNLSSLELGDSALYFCASSYGTGSYEQYFGPGTRLTVT.

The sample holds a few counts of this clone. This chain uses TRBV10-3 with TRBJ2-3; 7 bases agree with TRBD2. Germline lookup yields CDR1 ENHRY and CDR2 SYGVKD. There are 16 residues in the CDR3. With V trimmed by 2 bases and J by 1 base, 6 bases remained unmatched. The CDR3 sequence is CAISEQSGTRTDTQYF. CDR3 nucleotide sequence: TGTGCCATCAGTGAGCAAAGCGGGACCCGCACAGATACGCAGTATTTT.

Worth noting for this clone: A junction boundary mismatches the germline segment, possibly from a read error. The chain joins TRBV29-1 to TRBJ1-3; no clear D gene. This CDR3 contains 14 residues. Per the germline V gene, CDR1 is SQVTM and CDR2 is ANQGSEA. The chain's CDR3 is CSVEDPSSGNTIYF. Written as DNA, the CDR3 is TGCAGCGTCGAAGACCCATCCTCTGGAAACACCATATATTTT.

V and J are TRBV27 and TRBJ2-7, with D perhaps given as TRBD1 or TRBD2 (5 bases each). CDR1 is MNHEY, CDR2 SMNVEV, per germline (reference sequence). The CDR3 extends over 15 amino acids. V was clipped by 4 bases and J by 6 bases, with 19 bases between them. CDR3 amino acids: CASSSPPQGGLEQYF. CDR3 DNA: TGTGCCAGCAGTTCCCCGCCCCAGGGTGGACTCGAGCAGTACTTC.

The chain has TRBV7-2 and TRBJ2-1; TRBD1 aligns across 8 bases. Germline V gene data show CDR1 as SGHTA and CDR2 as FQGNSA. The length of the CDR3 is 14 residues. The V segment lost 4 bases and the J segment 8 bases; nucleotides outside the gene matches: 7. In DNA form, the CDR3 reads TGTGCCAGCAGCTCGTCCAGGGGGCTGGATGAGCAGTTCTTC. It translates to CASSSSRGLDEQFF. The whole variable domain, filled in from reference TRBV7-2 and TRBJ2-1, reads GAGVSQSPSNKVTEKGKDVELRCDPISGHTALYWYRQSLGQGLEFLIYFQGNSAPDKSGLPSDRFSAERTGGSVSTLTIQRTQQEDSAVYLCASSSSRGLDEQFFGPGTRLTVL.

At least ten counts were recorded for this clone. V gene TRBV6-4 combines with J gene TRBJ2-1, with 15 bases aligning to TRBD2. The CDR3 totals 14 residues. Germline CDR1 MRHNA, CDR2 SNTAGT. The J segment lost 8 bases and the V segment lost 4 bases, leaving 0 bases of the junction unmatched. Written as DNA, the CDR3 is TGTGCCAGCAGTGGGACTAGCGGGGGGGATGAGCAGTTCTTC. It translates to CASSGTSGGDEQFF.

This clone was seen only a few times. This CDR3 is CASKDRGLAGELFF. Here the CDR3 DNA reads TGTGCCAGTAAGGACAGGGGACTCGCCGGGGAGCTGTTTTTT. This chain uses TRBV19 with TRBJ2-2, with 9 bases that match TRBD1. J lost 6 bases, V lost 7 bases, and 6 bases had no gene match. Germline V gene lookup returns CDR1 LNHDA and CDR2 SQIVND (reference sequence). This CDR3 comprises 14 residues.

CDR3 sequence (DNA): TGCAGCGTTAGGGACAGCTTCTATGGCTACACCTTC. This encodes CSVRDSFYGYTF. The chain carries TRBV29-1 and TRBJ1-2; 7 nucleotides line up with TRBD1. From germline, CDR1 is SQVTM and CDR2 ANQGSEA. The junction had 4 bases not matched to a gene; V was cut back by 5 bases and J by 4 bases. This CDR3 contains 12 residues. Full variable domain (outside the CDR3, taken from reference TRBV29-1 and TRBJ1-2): SAVISQKPSRDICQRGTSLTIQCQVDSQVTMMFWYRQQPGQSLTLIATANQGSEATYESGFVIDKFPISRPNLTFSTLTVSNMSPEDSSIYLCSVRDSFYGYTFGSGTRLTVV.

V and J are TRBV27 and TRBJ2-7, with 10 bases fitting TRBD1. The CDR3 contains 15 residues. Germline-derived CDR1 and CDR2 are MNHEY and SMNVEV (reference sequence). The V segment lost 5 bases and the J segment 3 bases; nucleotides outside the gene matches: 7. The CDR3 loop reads CASSPGTGAIYEQYF. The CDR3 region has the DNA TGTGCCAGCAGTCCGGGGACAGGGGCCATCTACGAGCAGTACTTC.

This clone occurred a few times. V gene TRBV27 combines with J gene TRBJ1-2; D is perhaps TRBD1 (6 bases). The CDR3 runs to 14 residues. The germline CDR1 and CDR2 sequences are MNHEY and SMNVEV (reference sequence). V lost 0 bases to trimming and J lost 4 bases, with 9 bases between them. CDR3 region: CASSLSGAVYGYTF. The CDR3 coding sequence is TGTGCCAGCAGTTTATCGGGGGCGGTCTATGGCTACACCTTC.

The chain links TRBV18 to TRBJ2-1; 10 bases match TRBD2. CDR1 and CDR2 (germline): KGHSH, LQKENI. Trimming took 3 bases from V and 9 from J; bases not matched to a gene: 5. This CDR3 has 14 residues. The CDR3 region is CASSPSGLATEQFF. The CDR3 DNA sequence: TGTGCCAGCTCACCCTCGGGACTAGCGACTGAGCAGTTCTTC.

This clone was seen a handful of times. The CDR3 DNA reads as TGTGCCAGCAGTTACAGGGTGGAGAACACTGAAGCTTTCTTT. Its translation is CASSYRVENTEAFF. The J gene is TRBJ1-1, the V gene TRBV27; D may be TRBD1 (6 bases). The CDR3 is made up of 14 amino acids. Trimming removed 4 bases from V and 1 base from J, with 10 bases in between. Germline-derived CDR1 and CDR2 are MNHEY and SMNVEV (reference sequence).

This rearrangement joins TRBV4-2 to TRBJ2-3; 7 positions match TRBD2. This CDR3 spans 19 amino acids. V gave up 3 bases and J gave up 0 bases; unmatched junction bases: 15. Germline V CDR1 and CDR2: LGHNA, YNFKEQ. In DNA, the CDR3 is TGTGCCAGCAGCCATAGACTAGCCGGGACCGGGCAAAGCACAGATACGCAGTATTTT. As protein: CASSHRLAGTGQSTDTQYF.

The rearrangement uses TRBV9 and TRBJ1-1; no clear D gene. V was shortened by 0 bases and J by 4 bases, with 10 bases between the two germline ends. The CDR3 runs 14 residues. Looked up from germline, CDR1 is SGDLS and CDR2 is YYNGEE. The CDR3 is CASSVGEAATEAFF. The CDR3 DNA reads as TGTGCCAGCAGCGTAGGCGAGGCGGCCACTGAAGCTTTCTTT. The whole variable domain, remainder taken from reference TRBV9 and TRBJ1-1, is DSGVTQTPKHLITATGQRVTLRCSPRSGDLSVYWYQQSLDQGLQFLIQYYNGEERAKGNILERFSAQQFPDLHSELNLSSLELGDSALYFCASSVGEAATEAFFGQGTRLTVV.

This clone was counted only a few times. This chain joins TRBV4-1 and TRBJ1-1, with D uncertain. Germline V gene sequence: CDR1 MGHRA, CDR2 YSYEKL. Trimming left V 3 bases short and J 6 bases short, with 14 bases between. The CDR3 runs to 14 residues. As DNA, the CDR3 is TGCGCCAGCAGCCAGGTTCCTAGTGGCGCTGAAGCTTTCTTT. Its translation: CASSQVPSGAEAFF.

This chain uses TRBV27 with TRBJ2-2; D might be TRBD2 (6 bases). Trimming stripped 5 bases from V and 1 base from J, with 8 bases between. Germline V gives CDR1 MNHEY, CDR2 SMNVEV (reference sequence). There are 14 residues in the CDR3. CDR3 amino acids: CASSPGVNTGELFF. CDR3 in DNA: TGTGCCAGCAGTCCGGGAGTGAACACCGGGGAGCTGTTTTTT.

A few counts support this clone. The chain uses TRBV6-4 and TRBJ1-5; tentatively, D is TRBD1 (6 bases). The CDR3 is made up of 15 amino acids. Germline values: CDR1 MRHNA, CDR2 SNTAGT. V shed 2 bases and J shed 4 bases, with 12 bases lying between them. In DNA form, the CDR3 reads TGTGCCAGCAGTGACAGGGCAGGGGCTAATCAGCCCCAGCATTTT. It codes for CASSDRAGANQPQHF.

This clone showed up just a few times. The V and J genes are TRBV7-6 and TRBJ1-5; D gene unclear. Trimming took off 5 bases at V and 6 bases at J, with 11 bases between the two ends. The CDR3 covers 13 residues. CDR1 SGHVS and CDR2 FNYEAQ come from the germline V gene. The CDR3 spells CASSPLEGQPQHF. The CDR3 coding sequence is TGTGCCAGCAGCCCCCTGGAGGGTCAGCCCCAGCATTTT.

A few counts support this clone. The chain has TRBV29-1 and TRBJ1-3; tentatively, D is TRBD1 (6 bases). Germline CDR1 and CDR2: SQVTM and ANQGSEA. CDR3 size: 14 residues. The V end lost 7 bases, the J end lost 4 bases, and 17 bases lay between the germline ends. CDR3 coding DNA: TGCAGCGCCCGATCAGGGGCAGGGGGAAACACCATATATTTT. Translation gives CSARSGAGGNTIYF.